This T cell receptor beta chain was sequenced for a study of graft-versus-host responses after intestinal transplantation. Study-wide background: Multivisceral, liver-intestinal, or isolated intestinal grafts were transplanted into recipients.

The ends were cut back, 4 bases at V and 0 bases at J, with 16 bases in the middle. CDR3 length equals 16 residues. The V gene's germline CDR1 is LNHDA and CDR2 SQIVND (reference sequence). Comments on this clone: What it binds is unknown.

Regarding the study as a whole: Some patients had graft-donor T cell macrochimerism. In their allografts, the ratios of graft-versus-host to host-versus-graft T cell clones were high. Peak circulating GvH clone levels were associated with early post-transplant HvG declines.

Only in-frame clones appear in the TCRdb table, and some are missing; sequencing was by immunoSEQ multiplex PCR. The table records some 140,000 clones, 80% to 95% of them present only once. The sample consisted of unstimulated CD4+ T cells sorted from spleen or lymph node cells, taken before intestinal transplant. The chain combines TRBV19 with TRBJ2-7, with a possible D match to TRBD1 (5 bases). This receptor was identified in a human donor who received an intestinal transplant. As DNA, the CDR3 is TGTGCCAGTAGTAACCCTAGTGCAGGGTTCTCCTACGAGCAGTACTTC. Protein product: CASSNPSAGFSYEQYF.